This TCR beta chain was recovered during a study of response to subunit inactivated influenza vaccine. TCRdb processed the RT-PCR reads anew with MiXCR; each CDR3 protein has one entry. This table has a few hundred thousand distinct CDR3 sequences, roughly 15% appearing once. The CDR3 is made up of 11 amino acids. Trimming took 2 bases from V and 9 from J, leaving 8 bases between them. Per the germline V gene, CDR1 is MDHEN and CDR2 is SYDVKM. Sequencing was performed on PBMCs from blood, taken roughly 12 days after vaccination. J is TRBJ2-7 and V is TRBV28; D remains ambiguous. This clonotype was sampled from a man aged 50 to 60 who received an inactivated influenza vaccine. Written as DNA, the CDR3 is TGTGCCAGCAGTTTACCTGGGCCGCAGTACTTC. Protein sequence: CASSLPGPQYF.